The 14 T cell receptor beta chains listed next were all sequenced from one sample in a study of T cell repertoires in aging, cancer and after chemotherapy. The template was genomic DNA from peripheral blood, not RNA. TRB rearrangements spanning V, D and J were amplified using mixed TRB-A/B primers. TCRdb fed the multiplex PCR reads into MiXCR, producing one record per CDR3 protein. Here the sample spans about 4,200 distinct CDR3 sequences, about a quarter being singletons. Material: blood. The receptors here all came from a human donor with a blood cancer.

This clonotype has only a few counts. This chain uses TRBV2 with TRBJ2-1; 8 bases line up with TRBD2. J gave up 6 bases and V 8 bases, and 3 bases lay outside the gene matches. This CDR3 has 12 residues. Germline CDR1 and CDR2: SNHLY and FYNNEI. The CDR3 protein is CASELAANEQFF. As DNA, the CDR3 is TGTGCCAGCGAACTAGCGGCCAATGAGCAGTTCTTC. Full variable domain (rest looked up from reference TRBV2 and TRBJ2-1): EPEVTQTPSHQVTQMGQEVILRCVPISNHLYFYWYRQILGQKVEFLVSFYNNEISEKSEIFDDQFSVERPDGSNFTLKIRSTKLEDSAMYFCASELAANEQFFGPGTRLTVL.

This clonotype is labeled as large. The chain is built from TRBV5-4 and TRBJ2-3; 9 bases are shared with TRBD2. CDR1 is SGHNT, CDR2 YYREEE, per germline (reference sequence). The V segment lost 2 bases and the J segment 1 base; nucleotides outside the gene matches: 2. The CDR3 sequence is 15 residues long. As DNA, the CDR3 is TGTGCCAGCAGCTTCTGGACTAGCGGCACAGATACGCAGTATTTT. It codes for CASSFWTSGTDTQYF. Combining the CDR3 with reference TRBV5-4 and TRBJ2-3 gives the whole variable domain ETGVTQSPTHLIKTRGQQVTLRCSSQSGHNTVSWYQQALGQGPQFIFQYYREEENGRGNFPPRFSGLQFPNYSSELNVNALELDDSALYLCASSFWTSGTDTQYFGPGTRLTVL.

The chain has TRBV14 and TRBJ2-2; tentative D call: TRBD2 (5 bases). CDR1 and CDR2 (germline): SGHDN, FVKESK. The CDR3 runs 16 residues. The ends were cut back, 1 base at V and 7 bases at J, with 16 bases in the middle. CDR3: CASSQGLIARDGELFF. CDR3 in DNA: TGTGCCAGCAGCCAAGGGTTAATTGCGAGGGACGGGGAGCTGTTTTTT.

Relative to its sample, this clonotype is large. The rearrangement uses TRBV30 and TRBJ1-3, with a weak D call TRBD1 (5 bases). Germline V gives CDR1 GTSNPN, CDR2 SVGIG (reference sequence). V gave up 2 bases and J gave up 3 bases, with 8 bases separating them. The CDR3 runs to 13 residues. CDR3 amino acids: CAWSPRGGNTIYF. The CDR3 nucleotides read TGTGCCTGGAGTCCGAGGGGTGGAAACACCATATATTTT.

This clonotype came up a few times. The V call is TRBV19, the J call TRBJ1-5, with D uncertain. V was shortened by 3 bases and J by 2 bases, with 8 bases between the two germline ends. The CDR3 runs 14 residues. From germline, CDR1 is LNHDA and CDR2 SQIVND (reference sequence). This chain's CDR3 is CASSIGWGNQPQHF. The CDR3 nucleotides are TGTGCCAGTAGTATCGGATGGGGCAATCAGCCCCAGCATTTT.

By share, this clonotype ranks as medium-sized. Written as DNA, the CDR3 is TGTGCCAGTAGTTTGGCTAGCGGGAATAGGCGAGAGCAGTTCTTC. The encoded protein is CASSLASGNRREQFF. V usage is TRBV19 and J usage is TRBJ2-1; the match to TRBD2 covers 9 bases. The CDR3 covers 15 residues. V lost 5 bases to trimming and J lost 10 bases; unmatched junction nucleotides: 12. Germline V gene lookup returns CDR1 LNHDA and CDR2 SQIVND (reference sequence).

V and J are TRBV24-1 and TRBJ2-1, with 15 bases identical to TRBD2. Germline CDR1 KGHDR, CDR2 SFDVKD. J lost 6 bases, V lost 0 bases, and 8 bases had no gene match. This CDR3 contains 19 residues. In DNA, the CDR3 is TGTGCCACCAGTGATTTGGGAGGGACTAGCGGGAGGCCTGGCAATGAGCAGTTCTTC. Its translation is CATSDLGGTSGRPGNEQFF.

By its share, this clonotype is medium-sized (0.01 to 0.1%). J is TRBJ1-1 and V is TRBV30; no definite D call. CDR3 size: 13 residues. From germline, CDR1 is GTSNPN and CDR2 SVGIG (reference sequence). Trimming shortened V by 0 bases and J by 1 base, and 6 bases separated the two germline ends. The CDR3 sequence is CAWSVVGNTEAFF. In nucleotides, the CDR3 is TGTGCCTGGAGTGTAGTCGGGAACACTGAAGCTTTCTTT. The full variable domain, completed using reference TRBV30 and TRBJ1-1, is SQTIHQWPATLVQPVGSPLSLECTVEGTSNPNLYWYRQAAGRGLQLLFYSVGIGQISSEVPQNLSASRPQDRQFILSSKKLLLSDSGFYLCAWSVVGNTEAFFGQGTRLTVV.

This clonotype was observed a handful of times. The chain carries TRBV20-1 and TRBJ2-3; 11 bases agree with TRBD1. With 6 bases clipped from V and 4 bases from J, the junction kept 3 bases outside the gene matches. CDR1 DFQATT and CDR2 SNEGSKA come from the germline V gene (reference sequence). This CDR3 is 13 amino acids long. CDR3 region: CSARTGGPDTQYF. The CDR3 DNA is TGCAGTGCGCGGACAGGGGGCCCAGATACGCAGTATTTT.

The chain is built from TRBV6-6 and TRBJ1-2; 7 nucleotides align to TRBD1. Per germline, CDR1 MNHNY and CDR2 SVGAGI (reference sequence). With V trimmed by 6 bases and J by 4 bases, 8 bases remained unmatched. The CDR3 covers 14 residues. This CDR3 is CASRAGTAFYGYTF. In DNA form, the CDR3 reads TGTGCCAGCAGAGCCGGGACAGCCTTCTATGGCTACACCTTC.

The chain carries TRBV19 and TRBJ1-5; possibly TRBD1 for D (6 bases). Trimming shortened V by 6 bases and J by 5 bases, and 11 bases separated the two germline ends. CDR3 size: 13 residues. The germline V gene has CDR1 LNHDA and CDR2 SQIVND (reference sequence). The CDR3 DNA reads as TGTGCCAGTAGACCACAGGGTTATCAGCCCCAGCATTTT. Translation: CASRPQGYQPQHF. The complete variable domain, with remaining parts taken from reference TRBV19 and TRBJ1-5, reads DGGITQSPKYLFRKEGQNVTLSCEQNLNHDAMYWYRQDPGQGLRLIYYSQIVNDFQKGDIAEGYSVSREKKESFPLTVTSAQKNPTAFYLCASRPQGYQPQHFGDGTRLSIL.

This chain connects TRBV7-9 to TRBJ2-7; D ambiguous. The CDR3 runs 14 residues. Germline V gene lookup returns CDR1 SEHNR and CDR2 FQNEAQ (reference sequence). V was pared by 1 base and J by 5 bases, with 12 bases between. This CDR3 is CASSLVMLTDEQYF. For the CDR3, the DNA is TGTGCCAGCAGCTTAGTCATGTTGACGGACGAGCAGTACTTC. The complete variable domain, with remaining parts taken from reference TRBV7-9 and TRBJ2-7, reads DTGVSQNPRHKITKRGQNVTFRCDPISEHNRLYWYRQTLGQGPEFLTYFQNEAQLEKSRLLSDRFSAERPKGSFSTLEIQRTEQGDSAMYLCASSLVMLTDEQYFGPGTRLTVT.

The sample holds a few counts of this clonotype. The gene calls are TRBV5-6 and TRBJ2-5, with a weak D call TRBD1 (6 bases). Germline CDR1 SGHDT, CDR2 YYEEEE. V was trimmed by 2 bases and J by 1 base, leaving 15 bases between them. This CDR3 has 16 amino acids. The CDR3 coding sequence is TGTGCCAGCAGCTTAACAGGGATTGGGGGCCAAGAGACCCAGTACTTC. It specifies CASSLTGIGGQETQYF.

A few counts support this clonotype. J is TRBJ2-7 and V is TRBV19; D possibly matches TRBD1 or TRBD2 (5 bases each). The germline CDR1 and CDR2 sequences are LNHDA and SQIVND (reference sequence). The CDR3 extends over 13 amino acids. Between the trimmed V and J ends, which lost 4 bases and 3 bases, there was a span of 10 bases. The CDR3 bases are TGTGCCAGTAGTACCGGTGGGGGCTACGAGCAGTACTTC. Protein sequence: CASSTGGGYEQYF.